This is a list of T cell receptor beta chains from one sample in a study of identifying expanded T cells in peripheral blood. Sequencing was performed with immunoSEQ multiplex PCR; in TCRdb, only in-frame clones are kept and a portion is missing. The sample includes about 100,000 clones, more than 75% of them seen just once. Input material: blood. These receptors came from a person between 18 and 75 years old in good health. The CDR3 runs from the conserved cysteine through the conserved F or W.

v_call	cdr3_length	j_call	cdr3_aa
TRBV4-1	17	TRBJ1-2	CASSQGGAKGKNYGYTF
TRBV5-1	15	TRBJ2-3	CASSLVGISTDTQYF
TRBV25-1	13	TRBJ2-3	CASRGQGVDTQYF
TRBV7-9	15	TRBJ2-3	CASSPRLAPTDTQYF
TRBV5-1	14	TRBJ1-1	CASSNAGGAGEAFF
TRBV10-3	16	TRBJ2-6	CAISEQGAYGANVLTF
TRBV18	14	TRBJ2-1	CASSPPDRRNEQFF
TRBV13	14	TRBJ2-7	CASSSWTGPHEQYF
TRBV6-1	13	TRBJ2-7	CASSQMGPYEQYF
TRBV6-6	16	TRBJ2-3	CASGVGHHSSTDTQYF
TRBV5-5	14	TRBJ1-4	CASSFQGYNEKLFF
TRBV6-1	15	TRBJ1-2	CASRPRTGGGYGYTF
TRBV5-6	16	TRBJ1-4	CASSLHSGQGNLELFF
TRBV6-5	15	TRBJ2-3	CASSRQGLSTDTQYF
TRBV7-8	16	TRBJ1-4	CASSIPSGFLAEKLFF
TRBV6-5	16	TRBJ2-1	CASSYSLLAGDNEQFF
TRBV7-3	15	TRBJ2-2	CASSQPGLGAGELFF
TRBV4-3	15	TRBJ2-3	CASSSNRVLTDTQYF
TRBV6-5	14	TRBJ2-5	CASSKTGWQETQYF
TRBV28	15	TRBJ2-6	CASSPTGSGANVLTF
TRBV7-9	16	TRBJ2-6	CASSLWSGAGANVLTF
TRBV29-1	12	TRBJ1-5	CSVGTVHQPQHF
TRBV19	16	TRBJ1-1	CASSIIPGSVYTEAFF
TRBV4-3	15	TRBJ1-4	CASSKELRLDEKLFF
TRBV7-2	14	TRBJ1-2	CASSLVDQRGGYTF
TRBV7-8	16	TRBJ2-2	CASSPDRGRYTGELFF
TRBV7-9	12	TRBJ1-2	CASSSTGDGYTF
TRBV7-2	15	TRBJ1-1	CASSLEGQTHPGAFF
TRBV7-9	16	TRBJ2-5	CASPSGPAGLQETQYF
TRBV19	14	TRBJ2-1	CASSPGQGWNEQFF
TRBV6-5	14	TRBJ1-1	CASTLGGVATEAFF